This T cell receptor (beta chain) was recorded in a study of shared clonotypes between healthy human individuals. This clone was detected once. The target antigen is unknown. Terminally differentiated effector memory CD45RA+ cells were left out of the naive CD8 fraction, which was CD45RO-negative and positively selected for CCR7. The study's findings and limits: Researchers sampled only blood; tissue repertoires likely differ.

Authors' processing steps: With immunoSEQ giving junction-only sequences and no quality scores, filtering differed. The method was immunoSEQ multiplex PCR; TCRdb's version includes in-frame clones alone and lacks a portion of them. Clonal size and the V and J genes are those of that table, whereas D and trimming came from the DNA. The sample lists some 1,900,000 clones; approximately 94% were seen once. This CDR3 is 13 amino acids long. Looked up from germline, CDR1 is SEHNR and CDR2 is FQNEAQ (reference sequence). Trimming left V 5 bases short and J 0 bases short, with 7 bases between. The TCR sequence derives from a man aged 18 to 30 in good health. The rearrangement links TRBV7-9 to TRBJ1-1, with D unresolved. The sequenced material came from naive CD8+ T cells sorted from blood. The CDR3 is CASSAYLNTEAFF. The CDR3 DNA follows: TGTGCCAGCAGCGCCTATTTGAACACTGAAGCTTTCTTT.